This TCR beta chain was identified in a study of T cell clonality in common variable immunodeficiency. Many counts were recorded for this clone. Its matching antigen is unknown. The CDR3 end lies 3 residues beyond the end of the read and is filled in from the germline J gene. This CDR3 is 15 amino acids long. V lost 1 base, J lost 0 bases, and 8 bases lay in between. Germline loops: CDR1 SGHAT, CDR2 FQDESV (reference sequence). General study results and limits: TCRbeta clonality was increased in CVID versus healthy controls. Common variable immunodeficiency TCR beta sequences reportedly had fewer deletions and N-nucleotide insertions.

Clones were sequenced by immunoSEQ multiplex PCR, and TCRdb holds only the in-frame ones, with some missing. The sample offers tens of thousands of clones and no singletons, the top ten holding about 2.2%. Sequencing input: peripheral blood mononuclear cells. The V call is TRBV11-1, the J call TRBJ2-3, with D possibly being TRBD2 (5 bases). This receptor was identified in a person between 18 and 75 years old in good health. The CDR3 reads CASSLGAVSTDTQYF. CDR3 bases read: TGTGCCAGCAGCTTAGGAGCGGTTAGCACAGATACG.